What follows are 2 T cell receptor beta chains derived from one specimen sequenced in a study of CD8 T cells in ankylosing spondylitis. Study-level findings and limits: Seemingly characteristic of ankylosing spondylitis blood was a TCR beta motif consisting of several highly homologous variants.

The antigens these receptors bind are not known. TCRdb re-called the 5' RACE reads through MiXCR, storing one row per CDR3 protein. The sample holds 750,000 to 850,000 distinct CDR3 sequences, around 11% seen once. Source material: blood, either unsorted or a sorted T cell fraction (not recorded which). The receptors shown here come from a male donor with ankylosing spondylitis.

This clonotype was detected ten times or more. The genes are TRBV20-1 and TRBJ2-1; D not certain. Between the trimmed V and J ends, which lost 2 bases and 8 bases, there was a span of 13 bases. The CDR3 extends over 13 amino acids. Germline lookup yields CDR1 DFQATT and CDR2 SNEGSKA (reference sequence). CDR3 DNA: TGCAGTGCTAGATTCGGGTCGACGGATGAGCAGTTCTTC. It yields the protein CSARFGSTDEQFF.

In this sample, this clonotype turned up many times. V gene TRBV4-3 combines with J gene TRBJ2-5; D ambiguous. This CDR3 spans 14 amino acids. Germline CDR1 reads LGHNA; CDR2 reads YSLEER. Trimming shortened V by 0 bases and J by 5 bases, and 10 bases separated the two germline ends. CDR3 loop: CASSQEPLRETQYF. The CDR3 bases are TGCGCCAGCAGCCAAGAGCCATTACGGGAGACCCAGTACTTC.